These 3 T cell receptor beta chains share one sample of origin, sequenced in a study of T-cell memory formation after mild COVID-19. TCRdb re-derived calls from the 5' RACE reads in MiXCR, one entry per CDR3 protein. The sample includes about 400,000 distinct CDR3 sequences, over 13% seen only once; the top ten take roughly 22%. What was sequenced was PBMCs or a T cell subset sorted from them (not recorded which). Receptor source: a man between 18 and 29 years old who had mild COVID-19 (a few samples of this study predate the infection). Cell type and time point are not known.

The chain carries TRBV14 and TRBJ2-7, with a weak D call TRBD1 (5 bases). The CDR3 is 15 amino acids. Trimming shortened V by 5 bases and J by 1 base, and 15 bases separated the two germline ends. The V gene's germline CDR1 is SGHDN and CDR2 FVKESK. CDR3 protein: CASSVVGALSYEQYF. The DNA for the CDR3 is TGTGCCAGCAGCGTAGTTGGGGCACTTTCCTACGAGCAGTACTTC.

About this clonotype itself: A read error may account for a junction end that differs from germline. DNA for the CDR3: TGTGCCATCAGTGAGTCAGGGGGCGGCGGTCAGCCCAAGCATTTT. Translation: CAISESGGGGQPKHF. This chain links TRBV10-3 with TRBJ1-5, with 7 bases that match TRBD1. The V gene's germline CDR1 is ENHRY and CDR2 SYGVKD. CDR3 length equals 15 residues.

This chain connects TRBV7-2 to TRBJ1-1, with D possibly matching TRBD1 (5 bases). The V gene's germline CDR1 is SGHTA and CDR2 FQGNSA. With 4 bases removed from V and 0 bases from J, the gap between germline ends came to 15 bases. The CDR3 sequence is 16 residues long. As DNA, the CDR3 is TGTGCCAGCAGCTACGGACCCGGGACGATGAACACTGAAGCTTTCTTT. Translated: CASSYGPGTMNTEAFF.